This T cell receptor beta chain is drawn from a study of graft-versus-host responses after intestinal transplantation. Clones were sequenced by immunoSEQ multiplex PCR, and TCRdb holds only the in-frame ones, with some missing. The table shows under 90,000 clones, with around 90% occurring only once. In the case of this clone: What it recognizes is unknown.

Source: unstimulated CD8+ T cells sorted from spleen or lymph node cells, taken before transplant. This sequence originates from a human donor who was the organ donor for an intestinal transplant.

In DNA, the CDR3 is TGTGCCAGCAGCTCCCTTCCAGGGGACGAGCAGTACGTC. It translates to CASSSLPGDEQYV. The rearrangement uses TRBV7-2 and TRBJ2-7; tentatively, D is TRBD1 (6 bases). From germline, CDR1 is SGHTA and CDR2 FQGNSA. The CDR3 has 13 residues. V lost 4 bases and J 5 bases, leaving 12 bases between the germline ends.